The text below deals with one TCR beta chain. Other DNA sequences in the same sample also yield this CDR3. In germline, CDR1 is SQVTM, CDR2 ANQGSEA. After removal of 6 bases from V and 4 bases from J, the junction contained 1 base not matched to a gene. The CDR3 loop spans 11 amino acids. These data come from a study of T cell responses to AZD1222 COVID-19 vaccine. Libraries were prepared by immunoSEQ multiplex PCR; TCRdb keeps only in-frame clonotypes and omits some of them. The table records tens of thousands of clones, around 90% of them present only once. Sequences were derived from peripheral blood, sampled on day 0 of AZD1222 vaccination. The chain employs TRBV29-1 and TRBJ2-7; 9 nucleotides match TRBD1. The receptor comes from an adult in good health. The CDR3 region is CSVDRGYEQYF. CDR3 DNA sequence: TGCAGCGTGGACAGGGGATACGAGCAGTACTTC.